The TCR beta chain described here comes from a study of radiotherapy plus CTLA-4 blockade in lung cancer. Study in general: Among patients, over 15% showed objective responses, and approximately 29% had disease control. Findings of the study overall: After radiotherapy and ipilimumab, tumor-derived clones expanded in peripheral blood. Among reported predictors of response, early blood T cell clone dynamics with interferon-beta performed best.

Lung cancer patients with chemo-refractory metastatic non-small-cell disease were given focal radiation plus CTLA-4 blockade with ipilimumab. For this clone: Antigen: not known.

Data came from immunoSEQ multiplex PCR; TCRdb stores just in-frame clones and leaves some out. This table holds 90,000 to 130,000 clones, roughly 86% found once. This CDR3 comprises 15 residues. The V gene end was trimmed by 7 bases and the J gene end by 4 bases; junction bases not matched to a gene: 11. Germline values: CDR1 SGDLS, CDR2 YYNGEE. The receptor comes from a human donor with non-small cell lung cancer that progressed on radiotherapy plus ipilimumab. Some clones in this sample may be carry-over from other donors' samples. This chain connects TRBV9 to TRBJ1-2, with 9 bases matching TRBD1. This material consisted of peripheral blood, taken from a patient treated with radiotherapy plus ipilimumab. CDR3 sequence reads: CASLGGGTGSYGYTF. The DNA for the CDR3 is TGTGCCAGCCTCGGAGGCGGGACAGGGAGCTATGGCTACACCTTC.